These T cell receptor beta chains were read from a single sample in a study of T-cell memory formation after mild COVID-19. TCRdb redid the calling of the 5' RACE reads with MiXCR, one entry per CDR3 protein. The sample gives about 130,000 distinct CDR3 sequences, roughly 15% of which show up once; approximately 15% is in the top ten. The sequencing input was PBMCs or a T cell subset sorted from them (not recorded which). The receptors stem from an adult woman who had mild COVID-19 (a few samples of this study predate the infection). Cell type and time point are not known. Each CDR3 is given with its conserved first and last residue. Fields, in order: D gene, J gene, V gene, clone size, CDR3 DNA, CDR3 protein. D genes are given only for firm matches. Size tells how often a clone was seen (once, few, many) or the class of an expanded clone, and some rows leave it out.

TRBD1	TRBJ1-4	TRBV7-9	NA	TGTGCCAGCAGCTTAGGCGACAGGGTCCACGAAAAACTGTTTTTT	CASSLGDRVHEKLFF
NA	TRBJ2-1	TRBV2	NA	TGTGCCAGCAGTCCTAGGAGCTCCTACAATGAGCAGTTCTTC	CASSPRSSYNEQFF
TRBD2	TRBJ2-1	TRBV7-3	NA	TGTGCCAGCAGCCCGGGACTAGCGGGGGGCACCTCCTACAATGAGCAGTTCTTC	CASSPGLAGGTSYNEQFF
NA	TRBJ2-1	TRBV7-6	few	TGTGCCAGCAGCTTAGTAGTAAATGAGCAGTTCTTC	CASSLVVNEQFF
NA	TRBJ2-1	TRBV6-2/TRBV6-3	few	TGTGCCAGCAGTGACCCTGGGCGTGATGAGCAGTTCTTC	CASSDPGRDEQFF
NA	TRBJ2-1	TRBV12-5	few	TGTGCTAGTGGTTTGACCCACTTAGCGGAACCCCTCTCCTACAATGAGCAGTTCTTC	CASGLTHLAEPLSYNEQFF
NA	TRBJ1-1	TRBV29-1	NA	TGCAGCGTTGGGGACTCAGAGAACACTGAAGCTTTCTTT	CSVGDSENTEAFF
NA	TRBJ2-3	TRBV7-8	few	TGTGCCAGCACCGTCAGGTTAAACACAGATACGCAGTATTTT	CASTVRLNTDTQYF
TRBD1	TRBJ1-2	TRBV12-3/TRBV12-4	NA	TGTGCCAGCAGTCTGACAGGGTCCAATGGCTACACCTTC	CASSLTGSNGYTF
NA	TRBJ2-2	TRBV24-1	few	TGTGCCACCCGAGCCCCGGACAGAATGAACACCGGGGAGCTGTTTTTT	CATRAPDRMNTGELFF
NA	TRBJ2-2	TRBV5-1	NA	TGCGCCAGCAGCTTGACAGGGTCAAGGAACACCGGGGAGCTGTTTTTT	CASSLTGSRNTGELFF
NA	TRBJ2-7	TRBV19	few	TGTGCCAGTAGTATCCGGGGCGGAGGGACCTACGAGCAGTACTTC	CASSIRGGGTYEQYF
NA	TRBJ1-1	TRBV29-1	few	TGCAGCGTTGGGGCCTCCGGCCGGCCCCTGAACACTGAAGCTTTCTTT	CSVGASGRPLNTEAFF
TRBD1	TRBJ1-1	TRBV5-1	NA	TGCGCCAGCAGCGCTGAGACAGGGGGAGGCACTGAAGCTTTCTTT	CASSAETGGGTEAFF
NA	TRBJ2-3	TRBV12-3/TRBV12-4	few	TGTGCCAGCTACCCGGACGGGGCAAGCACAGATACGCAGTATTTT	CASYPDGASTDTQYF
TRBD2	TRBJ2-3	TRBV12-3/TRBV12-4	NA	TGTGCCAGCAGTACGGCGGGGGGGGCCGGTACGCAGTATTTT	CASSTAGGAGTQYF
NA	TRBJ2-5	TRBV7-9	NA	TGTGCCAGCAGCTCCACCACAGGGTGGTACCAAGAGACCCAGTACTTC	CASSSTTGWYQETQYF
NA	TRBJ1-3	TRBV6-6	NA	TGTGCCAGCAGTTACGCTTATACAGAATCCTCTGGAAACACCATATATTTT	CASSYAYTESSGNTIYF
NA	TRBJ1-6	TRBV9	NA	TGTGCCAGCAGCGCCGACGGGGATTCACCCCTCCACTTT	CASSADGDSPLHF
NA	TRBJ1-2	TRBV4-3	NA	TGCGCCAGCAGCCAAGATGTTTCCAGGGACCATGGCTACACCTTC	CASSQDVSRDHGYTF
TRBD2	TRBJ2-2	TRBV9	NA	TGTGCCAGCAGCGCCCAGATATATAGCGGGGGTAACACCGGGGAGCTGTTTTTT	CASSAQIYSGGNTGELFF
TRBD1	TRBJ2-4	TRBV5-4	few	TGTGCCAGCAGACCAGGGGGAGCAGCCAAAAACATTCAGTACTTC	CASRPGGAAKNIQYF
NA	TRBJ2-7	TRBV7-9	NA	TGTGCCAGCAGCTTAGCCGCGGTGGAGGGCCCCTACGAGCAGTACTTC	CASSLAAVEGPYEQYF
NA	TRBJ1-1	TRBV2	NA	TGTGCCAGCAGTGACATGTACACTGAAGCTTTCTTT	CASSDMYTEAFF
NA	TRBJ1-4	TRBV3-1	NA	TGTGCCAGCAGCCAAGATAGCGGGGTGGGTAATGAAAAACTGTTTTTT	CASSQDSGVGNEKLFF
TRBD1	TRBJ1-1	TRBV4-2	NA	TGTGCCAGCAGCCAGCTCCTCCGGGACAGTTTCCTCCAGAACACTGAAGCTTTCTTT	CASSQLLRDSFLQNTEAFF
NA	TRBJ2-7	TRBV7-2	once	TGTGCCAGCAGCTTACGACTCCCCAGGATGGGGGAGCAGTACTTC	CASSLRLPRMGEQYF
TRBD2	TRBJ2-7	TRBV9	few	TGTGCCAGCAGCGCTTCCCTCCTAGCGGGAGGGTCCTACGAGCAGTACTTC	CASSASLLAGGSYEQYF
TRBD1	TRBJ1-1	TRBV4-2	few	TGTGCCAGCAGCCAAAGGGGAACCGCCGGGACAGGGGCCAACACTGAAGCTTTCTTT	CASSQRGTAGTGANTEAFF
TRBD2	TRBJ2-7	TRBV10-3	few	TGTGCCATCAGTGACCTGTCCGGGACTGGGGGGGTCTACGAGCAGTACTTC	CAISDLSGTGGVYEQYF
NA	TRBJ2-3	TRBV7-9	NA	TGTGCCAGCAGCTTAGCGTCCGGGCACAGGAACACATATACGCAGTATTTT	CASSLASGHRNTYTQYF
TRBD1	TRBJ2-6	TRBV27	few	TGTGCCAGCAGTTTATTCAGGACAGGAGCTCCTGGGGCCAACGTCCTGACTTTC	CASSLFRTGAPGANVLTF
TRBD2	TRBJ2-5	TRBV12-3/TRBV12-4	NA	TGTGCCAGCTCTGGACTAGCGCAAGAGACCCAGTACTTC	CASSGLAQETQYF
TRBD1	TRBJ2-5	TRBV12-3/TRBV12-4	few	TGTGCCAGCAGTTTTAGGGACAGGGACCGATCAGAGACCCAGTACTTC	CASSFRDRDRSETQYF
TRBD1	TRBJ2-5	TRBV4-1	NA	TGCGCCAGCAGGGGTACAGGGGAAGAGACCCAGTACTTC	CASRGTGEETQYF
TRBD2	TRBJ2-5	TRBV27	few	TGTGTCAGCAGTCCCACCCGAGCGGGGGGAGAGACCCAGTACTTC	CVSSPTRAGGETQYF
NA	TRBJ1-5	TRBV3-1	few	TGTGCCAGCAGCGAAGCAGGGTCTAATCAGCCCCAGCATTTT	CASSEAGSNQPQHF
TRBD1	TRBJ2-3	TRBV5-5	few	TGTGCCAGCAGCGCCGGGACAGGGGCGGGAGATACGCAGTATTTT	CASSAGTGAGDTQYF
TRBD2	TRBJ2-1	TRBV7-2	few	TGTGCCAGCAGCTTAGCTTATAGCGGGCGGACCTCCTACAATGAGCAGTTCTTC	CASSLAYSGRTSYNEQFF
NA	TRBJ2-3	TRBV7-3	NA	TGTGCCAGCAGCTTAACCGGCGGCGGGAGCACAGATACGCAGTATTTT	CASSLTGGGSTDTQYF
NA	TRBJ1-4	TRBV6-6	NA	TGTGCCAGCAGTAACTCTGGGGGCCTCCCTGAAAAACTGTTTTTT	CASSNSGGLPEKLFF
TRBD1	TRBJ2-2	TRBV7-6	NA	TGTGCCAGCAGCTTAGCGCGCAGGGGGCTCTTCAACACCGGGGAGCTGTTTTTT	CASSLARRGLFNTGELFF
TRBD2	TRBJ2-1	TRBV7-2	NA	TGTGCCAGCAGCCTCACTAGCGGGAGGCCCCGAGGGGAGCAGTTCTTC	CASSLTSGRPRGEQFF
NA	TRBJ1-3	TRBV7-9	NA	TGTGCCAGCAGCTTACGAGGGGAACGCTCTGGAAACACCATATATTTT	CASSLRGERSGNTIYF
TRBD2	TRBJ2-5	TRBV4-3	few	TGCGCCAGCAGCCATAGCGGGAGGCCGGAGACCCAGTACTTC	CASSHSGRPETQYF
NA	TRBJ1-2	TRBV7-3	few	TGTGCCAGCAGCTTGGGCGGAAAACTAGACAATCATGGCTACACCTTC	CASSLGGKLDNHGYTF
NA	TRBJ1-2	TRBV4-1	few	TGCGCCAGCAGCCAAGATCACGGGTTAGGGTATGGCTACACCTTC	CASSQDHGLGYGYTF
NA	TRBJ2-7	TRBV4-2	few	TGTGCCAGCAGCCAAGGAGGGGGGCCTTACGAGCAGTACTTC	CASSQGGGPYEQYF
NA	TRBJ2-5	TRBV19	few	TGTGCCAGTAGTATCGCCCCACAGGAAGAGACCCAGTACTTC	CASSIAPQEETQYF
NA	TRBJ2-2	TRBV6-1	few	TGTGCCAGCAGTGTCGGCAGCGACACCGGGGAGCTGTTTTTT	CASSVGSDTGELFF
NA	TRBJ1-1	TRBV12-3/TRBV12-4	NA	TGTGCCAGCACACGACACCAGAACACTGAAGCTTTCTTT	CASTRHQNTEAFF
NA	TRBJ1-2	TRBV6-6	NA	TGTGCCAGCAGCACCGGGACCGCGGGGGGCTACACCTTC	CASSTGTAGGYTF
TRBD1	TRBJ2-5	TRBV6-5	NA	TGTGCCAGCGGGACAGGGGTGACCTCGGAGACCCAGTACTTC	CASGTGVTSETQYF
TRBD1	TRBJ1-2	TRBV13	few	TGTGCCAGCAGCTCACAGGGGAGTTATGGCTACACCTTC	CASSSQGSYGYTF
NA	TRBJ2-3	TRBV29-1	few	TGCAGCGTTGAAGAATCAGATACGCAGTATTTT	CSVEESDTQYF
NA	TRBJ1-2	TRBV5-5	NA	TGTGCCAGCAGCTTGGTAGGGCAGCAGCAGACTGATGGCTACACCTTC	CASSLVGQQQTDGYTF